The clone carrying this T cell receptor beta chain was detected ten times or more. Its antigen is as yet unknown. In making TCR cDNA, 5'RACE template switching added a universal primer site and UMIs to it. TCRdb redid the calling of the 5' RACE reads with MiXCR, one entry per CDR3 protein. Among around 320,000 distinct CDR3 sequences listed, approximately 10% were seen once. This entry comes from a study of T cells after yellow fever vaccination. There are 16 residues in the CDR3. Trimming cost V 0 bases and J 4 bases, with 15 bases left between them. The V gene's germline CDR1 is SGDLS and CDR2 YYNGEE. Study-level results: Most primary-vaccination clones recurred post-booster (roughly 96% CD4, more than 85% CD8). Within FACS-sorted repertoires, abundant clonotypes contaminating from the bulk population could be present.

The sequence came from a man between 18 and 35 years old who received the YFV17D yellow fever vaccine. The gene calls are TRBV9 and TRBJ2-3, with D unclear. This material consisted of CD4+ T cells sorted from PBMCs, taken 5 days after the yellow fever booster vaccination. CDR3 DNA: TGTGCCAGCAGCGTAGGAGGTGGTCCAAGCTCAGATACGCAGTATTTT. Translating gives CASSVGGGPSSDTQYF.